The clone carrying this T cell receptor beta chain was seen many times. Patients sequenced had flow cytometry evidence of CD8+CD57+ cell expansion. This record comes from a study of CD8+CD57+ T cells in acquired aplastic anemia. Germline V gene data show CDR1 as SGDLS and CDR2 as YYNGEE. The CDR3 sequence is 15 residues long. Trimming removed 3 bases at V and 0 bases at J, with 9 bases between. It was genomic DNA that served as the template for profiling TCR beta VDJ and CDR3. MiXCR was run by TCRdb on the reads, yielding one entry per CDR3 protein. The sample carries 200,000 to 250,000 distinct CDR3 sequences, 47% recorded once.

Sequencing was done on a sample of sorted CD4+, CD8+, or CD8+CD57+ T cells (not recorded which) from PBMCs. The gene calls are TRBV9 and TRBJ1-4; tentative D call: TRBD1 (6 bases). The TCR sequence derives from a human donor with aplastic anemia. DNA for the CDR3: TGTGCCAGCAGCGGGACAGAAGCAACTAATGAAAAACTGTTTTTT. This sequence encodes CASSGTEATNEKLFF.